What follows describes a single T cell receptor (beta chain). Its antigen is unidentified. This record belongs to a study of lymphopenia after photon versus proton radiotherapy. Assay used: immunoSEQ multiplex PCR; TCRdb lists only in-frame clones, some missing. The table records under 20,000 clones, under 95% of them present only once. Overall study results and limits: Better survival with proton therapy was suggested as possible, not demonstrated.

The starting material was peripheral blood, obtained from a patient treated with photon-based radiotherapy. This receptor was identified in a man in his 60s with pancreatic cancer.

DNA for the CDR3: TGTGCCAGTAATCCCCCCCTTGGGGCCAATCAGCCCCAGCATTTT. Translation gives CASNPPLGANQPQHF. The chain links TRBV19 to TRBJ1-5; tentatively, D is TRBD1 (5 bases). The CDR3 sequence is 15 residues long. From germline, CDR1 is LNHDA and CDR2 SQIVND (reference sequence). Trimming cost V 7 bases and J 3 bases, with 16 bases left between them. Looking up the rest from reference TRBV19 and TRBJ1-5 gives the full variable domain: DGGITQSPKYLFRKEGQNVTLSCEQNLNHDAMYWYRQDPGQGLRLIYYSQIVNDFQKGDIAEGYSVSREKKESFPLTVTSAQKNPTAFYLCASNPPLGANQPQHFGDGTRLSIL.